Listed below are T cell receptor beta chains from one sample, sequenced in a study of T cell repertoires in cytomegalovirus infection. Each CDR3 protein is one row after TCRdb ran MiXCR on the reads. This table has 57,000 or so distinct CDR3 sequences, 33% appearing once. Their cognate antigens are unknown. What was sequenced was PBMCs, sequenced either directly or after in vitro stimulation (not recorded which). These receptor sequences come from a human donor in good health (CMV status not recorded). Some clones in this sample may be carry-over from other donors' samples. Each CDR3 is given with its conserved first and last residue. A D gene is named only where the DNA matches it firmly. Size is omitted from some rows. Given values are once, few, many or a class for expanded clones.

j_call	clone_size	d_call	v_call	cdr3_aa	cdr3_nt
TRBJ2-3	.	TRBD2	TRBV20-1	CSARDPAGGTDTQYF	TGCAGTGCTAGAGATCCTGCGGGAGGCACAGATACGCAGTATTTT
TRBJ1-4	.	TRBD1	TRBV15	CATSRDRSGTGERKLFF	TGTGCCACCAGCAGAGATCGGTCAGGGACAGGCGAGAGAAAACTGTTTTTT
TRBJ1-2	few	TRBD1	TRBV6-2/TRBV6-3	CASSYVDRAYGYTF	TGTGCCAGCAGTTACGTGGACAGGGCCTATGGCTACACCTTC
TRBJ2-7	.	.	TRBV18	CASSPGLGRPYEQYF	TGTGCCAGCTCACCGGGACTGGGCAGACCCTACGAGCAGTACTTC
TRBJ1-5	.	TRBD1	TRBV9	CASSVGNRGQPQHF	TGTGCCAGCAGCGTAGGGAACAGGGGCCAGCCCCAGCATTTT
TRBJ2-5	.	TRBD1	TRBV5-6	CASSRGQGAVTQYF	TGTGCCAGCAGCCGGGGACAGGGGGCAGTGACCCAGTACTTC
TRBJ2-3	many	.	TRBV7-2	CASSLGPVDTQYF	TGTGCCAGCAGCTTAGGTCCTGTGGATACGCAGTATTTT
TRBJ1-4	many	TRBD1	TRBV4-1	CASSQGQGAREKLFF	TGCGCCAGCAGCCAAGGCCAGGGGGCGCGTGAAAAACTGTTTTTT
TRBJ1-6	many	.	TRBV28	CASRFLLGGASPLHF	TGTGCCAGCAGATTCCTCTTGGGGGGTGCTTCACCCCTCCACTTT
TRBJ1-5	.	.	TRBV19	CASSIVTRNQPQHF	TGTGCCAGTAGTATAGTAACCAGGAATCAGCCCCAGCATTTT
TRBJ2-3	few	.	TRBV12-3/TRBV12-4	CASRERTDTQYF	TGTGCCAGCAGGGAACGAACAGATACGCAGTATTTT
TRBJ1-4	few	.	TRBV7-9	CASSSPMWTSFGEKLFF	TGTGCCAGCAGCTCCCCCATGTGGACCTCTTTCGGGGAAAAACTGTTTTTT
TRBJ1-2	few	.	TRBV19	CASSTDPLGKNGYTF	TGTGCCAGTAGTACCGATCCGCTCGGGAAAAACGGCTACACCTTC
TRBJ2-2	few	.	TRBV7-9	CASSWGTANTGELFF	TGTGCCAGCAGCTGGGGCACGGCGAACACCGGGGAGCTGTTTTTT